This T cell receptor (beta chain) was obtained from a study of T cell responses to AZD1222 COVID-19 vaccine. Whole-study findings and limits: Spike-specific TCR breadth and depth went up after people got two AZD1222 doses. Just 5 to 7 people given AZD1222 tested seropositive at baseline. Clonal diversity may have been underestimated, and the donors were mostly white British, with more females than males.

Trimming took off 0 bases at V and 8 bases at J, with 7 bases between the two ends. CDR1 and CDR2 from the germline V gene are LGHDT and YNNKEL (reference sequence). The CDR3 runs 12 residues. Generated by immunoSEQ multiplex PCR, the TCRdb table keeps only in-frame clones and is missing some. The repertoire includes more than 100,000 clones, approximately 85% of them detected once, and around 7.9% sits in the top ten. In this sample, this clone turned up once. No antigen is known for it. This sequence originates from an adult who received the MenACWY meningococcal vaccine as a control. This chain joins TRBV3-1 (or the pseudogene TRBV3-2) and TRBJ1-2; D remains ambiguous. This specimen consisted of peripheral blood, obtained 28 days after the second dose of the MenACWY control vaccine. The CDR3 loop is CASSQEWRGYTF. CDR3 in DNA: TGTGCCAGCAGCCAAGAGTGGAGGGGCTACACCTTC.